This T cell receptor beta chain was retrieved from a study of cytomegalovirus exposure and HLA in healthy donors. Study-level findings and limits: V- and J-gene trimming of TCR beta was linked (in a later analysis) to a missense DCLRE1C variant.

The CDR3 covers 13 residues. V shed 4 bases and J shed 1 base, with 8 bases lying between them. Per the germline V gene, CDR1 is SGHRS and CDR2 is YFSETQ. PCR was performed using 60 Vbeta and 13 Jbeta primers. Assay used: immunoSEQ multiplex PCR; TCRdb lists only in-frame clones, some missing. The sample has 90,000 to 150,000 clones; less than 85% are singletons. To note about this clone: What it binds is unknown.

This TCR was recovered from a woman in her thirties or forties in good health and CMV-seronegative. The sequencing input was PBMCs. The chain recombines TRBV5-1 with TRBJ2-5; D is unresolved. Here the CDR3 reads CASSAMSQETQYF. The CDR3 DNA is TGCGCCAGCAGCGCGATGAGCCAAGAGACCCAGTACTTC.